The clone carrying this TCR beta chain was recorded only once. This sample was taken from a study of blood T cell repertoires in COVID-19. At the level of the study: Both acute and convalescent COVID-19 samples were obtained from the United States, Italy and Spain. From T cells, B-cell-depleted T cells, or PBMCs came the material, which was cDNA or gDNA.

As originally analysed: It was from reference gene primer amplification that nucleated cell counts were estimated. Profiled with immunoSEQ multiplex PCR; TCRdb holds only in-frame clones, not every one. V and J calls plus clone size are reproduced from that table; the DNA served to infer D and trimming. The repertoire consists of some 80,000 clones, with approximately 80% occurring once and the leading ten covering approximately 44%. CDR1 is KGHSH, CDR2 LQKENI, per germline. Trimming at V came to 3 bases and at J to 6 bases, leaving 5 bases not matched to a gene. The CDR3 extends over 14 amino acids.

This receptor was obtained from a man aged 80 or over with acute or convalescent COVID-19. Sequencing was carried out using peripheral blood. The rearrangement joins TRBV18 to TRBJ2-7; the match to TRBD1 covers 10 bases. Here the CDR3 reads CASSPPGQGPEQYF. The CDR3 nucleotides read TGTGCCAGCTCACCTCCGGGACAGGGGCCCGAGCAGTACTTC.